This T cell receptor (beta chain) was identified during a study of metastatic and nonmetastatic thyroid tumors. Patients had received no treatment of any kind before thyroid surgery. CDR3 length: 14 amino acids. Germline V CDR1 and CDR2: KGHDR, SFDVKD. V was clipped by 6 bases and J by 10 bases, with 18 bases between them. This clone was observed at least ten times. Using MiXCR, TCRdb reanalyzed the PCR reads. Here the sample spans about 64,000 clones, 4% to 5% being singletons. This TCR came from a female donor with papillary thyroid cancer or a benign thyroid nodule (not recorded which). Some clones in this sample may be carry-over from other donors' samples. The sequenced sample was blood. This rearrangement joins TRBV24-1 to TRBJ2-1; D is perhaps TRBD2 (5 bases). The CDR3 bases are TGTGCCACCAGTATCGGTGGAGGTCCAGAGGAGCAGTTCTTC. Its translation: CATSIGGGPEEQFF.